The 16 T cell receptor beta chains in this list originate from one sample, sequenced in a study of blood T cell repertoires in COVID-19. Clones were sequenced by immunoSEQ multiplex PCR, and TCRdb holds only the in-frame ones, with some missing. The table lists over 200,000 clones, around nine tenths of them singletons. Sample: peripheral blood. These receptors were obtained from a man aged 60-69 years with COVID-19, enrolled during active disease.

This clone was detected only once. The chain couples TRBV4-3 to TRBJ2-5; D may be TRBD1 (6 bases). The CDR3 consists of 14 residues. Trimming removed 4 bases at V and 5 bases at J, with 14 bases between. The germline CDR1 and CDR2 sequences are LGHNA and YSLEER. The CDR3 DNA follows: TGCGCCAGCAGCCCGACAGGAGGACGGGAGACCCAGTACTTC. Its protein product is CASSPTGGRETQYF.

This chain joins TRBV11-2 and TRBJ2-7; a weak D match, TRBD1 (5 bases). Trimming removed 4 bases from V and 0 bases from J, with 10 bases in between. Germline V CDR1 and CDR2: SGHAT, FQNNGV. The CDR3 consists of 14 residues. The CDR3 DNA reads as TGTGCCAGCAGCTCACCAGGGTTCTCCTACGAGCAGTACTTC. Translation gives CASSSPGFSYEQYF.

The chain recombines TRBV10-3 with TRBJ2-7; 8 bases agree with TRBD1. Trimming took 2 bases from V and 5 from J; bases not matched to a gene: 11. The CDR3 has 16 amino acids. CDR1 ENHRY and CDR2 SYGVKD come from the germline V gene. DNA for the CDR3: TGTGCCATCAGTGAGCCCGCTTCGGACAGGGACCACGAGCAGTACTTC. This gives the protein CAISEPASDRDHEQYF.

The table lists this clone with a count of one. The J gene is TRBJ2-2, the V gene TRBV6-5, with D tentatively TRBD2 (6 bases). CDR1 and CDR2 (germline): MNHEY, SVGAGI. V was trimmed by 0 bases and J by 5 bases, leaving 7 bases between them. This CDR3 is 14 amino acids long. CDR3 sequence: CASSYSGLTGELFF. CDR3 coding DNA: TGTGCCAGCAGTTACTCCGGACTAACCGGGGAGCTGTTTTTT.

The chain couples TRBV27 to TRBJ2-1; TRBD2 is a possible D gene (5 bases). Trimming pared 2 bases from V and 2 bases from J, leaving 10 bases between. Per the germline V gene, CDR1 is MNHEY and CDR2 is SMNVEV (reference sequence). CDR3 length: 15 residues. CDR3 sequence reads: CASSLDGGAYNEQFF. DNA for the CDR3: TGTGCCAGCAGTTTAGATGGAGGAGCCTACAATGAGCAGTTCTTC.

This chain links TRBV19 with TRBJ1-5, with no clear D. The germline V gene has CDR1 LNHDA and CDR2 SQIVND (reference sequence). The CDR3 length is 14 residues. V was clipped by 6 bases and J by 0 bases, with 9 bases between them. The DNA of the CDR3 is TGTGCCAGTAGCTGGGGAGATAGCAATCAGCCCCAGCATTTT. It is translated as CASSWGDSNQPQHF.

J is TRBJ1-1 and V is TRBV6-5; D is perhaps TRBD1 (6 bases). The V end was cut by 6 bases, the J end by 1 base, with 15 bases between. The CDR3 runs 15 residues. Germline V gives CDR1 MNHEY, CDR2 SVGAGI. The DNA of the CDR3 is TGTGCCAGCAGCCCGGTCTGGGGGCAGAACACTGAAGCTTTCTTT. Translation gives CASSPVWGQNTEAFF.

The chain uses TRBV29-1 and TRBJ2-1, with TRBD2 identical over 7 bases. The junction had 2 bases not matched to a gene; V was cut back by 6 bases and J by 0 bases. Germline CDR1 and CDR2: SQVTM and ANQGSEA. The CDR3 is 13 residues long. CDR3 nucleotide sequence: TGCAGCGTGGGGGGGAGCTCCTACAATGAGCAGTTCTTC. This codes for CSVGGSSYNEQFF.

This rearrangement joins TRBV19 to TRBJ1-2; 9 bases are a match to TRBD1. V dropped 5 bases and J dropped 4; count of bases not matched to a gene: 14. The CDR3 runs to 17 residues. CDR1 is LNHDA, CDR2 SQIVND, per germline (reference sequence). The CDR3 protein is CASSPRQGGTIGYGYTF. The CDR3 DNA reads TGTGCCAGTAGTCCCCGACAGGGGGGGACTATCGGCTATGGCTACACCTTC. The full variable domain, in which reference TRBV19 and TRBJ1-2 provide the parts outside the CDR3, is DGGITQSPKYLFRKEGQNVTLSCEQNLNHDAMYWYRQDPGQGLRLIYYSQIVNDFQKGDIAEGYSVSREKKESFPLTVTSAQKNPTAFYLCASSPRQGGTIGYGYTFGSGTRLTVV.

The chain links TRBV7-6 to TRBJ2-2; TRBD1 aligns across 9 bases. This CDR3 is 18 amino acids long. The V gene end was trimmed by 5 bases and the J gene end by 6 bases; junction bases not matched to a gene: 16. Germline V lookup: CDR1 SGHVS, CDR2 FNYEAQ. DNA of the CDR3: TGTGCCAGCAGCCGCCTCAGCCGGGGACAGGGAGCACCCGGGGAGCTGTTTTTT. This gives the protein CASSRLSRGQGAPGELFF.

The chain employs TRBV11-2 and TRBJ2-2; the match to TRBD2 covers 11 bases. The J segment lost 2 bases and the V segment lost 7 bases, leaving 6 bases of the junction unmatched. Germline V gene sequence: CDR1 SGHAT, CDR2 FQNNGV. The CDR3 contains 16 residues. The CDR3: CASTLTSGGNTGELFF. The CDR3 DNA is TGTGCCAGCACCCTAACTAGCGGGGGTAACACCGGGGAGCTGTTTTTT.

The J gene is TRBJ2-5, the V gene TRBV29-1, with TRBD1 matching 7 bases. The length of the CDR3 is 14 residues. V shed 7 bases and J 5 bases; nucleotides not matched to a gene: 13. CDR1 and CDR2 from the germline V gene are SQVTM and ANQGSEA. The DNA of the CDR3 is TGCAGCGCGAGGGGGCGACAGACTAAGGAGACCCAGTACTTC. Translated, it gives CSARGRQTKETQYF.

The chain recombines TRBV19 with TRBJ1-2, with TRBD1 identical over 9 bases. Germline-derived CDR1 and CDR2 are LNHDA and SQIVND (reference sequence). The CDR3 sequence is 14 residues long. V trimming: 7 bases; J trimming: 8 bases; junction bases outside the gene matches: 11. CDR3 sequence: CASTRSRQGEGYTF. CDR3 DNA: TGTGCCAGTACCAGATCTCGACAGGGGGAAGGCTACACCTTC.

The chain combines TRBV27 with TRBJ1-1; TRBD1 matches 9 bases. Germline V CDR1 and CDR2: MNHEY, SMNVEV (reference sequence). V lost 8 bases to trimming and J lost 2 bases; unmatched junction nucleotides: 3. The CDR3 extends over 13 amino acids. The CDR3 is CASPTGGNTEAFF. The CDR3 nucleotides are TGTGCCAGCCCGACAGGGGGTAACACTGAAGCTTTCTTT.

This clone was counted once. The chain links TRBV19 to TRBJ2-1, with D perhaps matching TRBD2 (6 bases). Trimming shortened V by 4 bases and J by 4 bases, and 11 bases separated the two germline ends. In germline, CDR1 is LNHDA, CDR2 SQIVND (reference sequence). This CDR3 is built from 14 residues. The CDR3: CASSTPGLYNEQFF. CDR3 nucleotide sequence: TGTGCCAGTAGTACCCCGGGACTTTACAATGAGCAGTTCTTC.

The chain uses TRBV25-1 and TRBJ1-2; D is undetermined. The germline V gene has CDR1 MGHDK and CDR2 SYGVNS. This CDR3 is 12 amino acids long. Trimming took off 6 bases at V and 5 bases at J, with 10 bases between the two ends. The CDR3: CASSEGTYGYTF. CDR3 coding DNA: TGTGCCAGCAGCGAAGGTACTTATGGCTACACCTTC.